These 11 T cell receptor beta chains were all obtained from the same sample, sequenced in a study of T cell responses to AZD1222 COVID-19 vaccine. Repertoires were generated with immunoSEQ multiplex PCR, while TCRdb's copy carries only in-frame clones and drops some. Of about 100,000 clones listed, 88% are singletons. The input for sequencing was peripheral blood, taken on day 0 of AZD1222 vaccination. The receptors come from an adult in good health.

The chain recombines TRBV7-3 with TRBJ2-7, with a weak D call TRBD2 (6 bases). V was trimmed by 1 base and J by 5 bases, leaving 9 bases between them. This CDR3 is built from 13 residues. Germline loops: CDR1 SGHTA, CDR2 FQGTGA. CDR3 DNA: TGTGCCAGCAGCTTAAAGCGGGCCCACGAGCAGTACTTC. Its protein is CASSLKRAHEQYF.

The V and J genes are TRBV7-3 and TRBJ2-1, with TRBD2 identical over 10 bases. Germline-derived CDR1 and CDR2 are SGHTA and FQGTGA. The CDR3 extends over 16 amino acids. Trimming cost V 4 bases and J 4 bases; bases outside gene matches: 7. CDR3 sequence reads: CASSYSGLAQYNEQFF. The CDR3 DNA reads as TGTGCCAGCAGCTACTCGGGACTAGCGCAATACAATGAGCAGTTCTTC.

This chain uses TRBV19 with TRBJ1-1; TRBD1 might be the D (5 bases). CDR3 length equals 14 residues. Germline CDR1 LNHDA, CDR2 SQIVND (reference sequence). V dropped 1 base and J dropped 9 bases, with 15 bases sitting between them. As DNA, the CDR3 is TGTGCCAGTAGTATAGCCAGGGCGTCTGCCAAAGCTTTCTTT. Its translation is CASSIARASAKAFF.

The chain employs TRBV30 and TRBJ2-3, with D hard to call. The CDR3 runs to 12 residues. Germline loops: CDR1 GTSNPN, CDR2 SVGIG (reference sequence). V was pared by 0 bases and J by 3 bases, with 4 bases between. The CDR3 bases are TGTGCCTGGAGTGTAGTTACAGATACGCAGTATTTT. Amino acids: CAWSVVTDTQYF.

The chain combines TRBV30 with TRBJ1-6, with 7 nucleotides matching TRBD1. CDR1 GTSNPN and CDR2 SVGIG come from the germline V gene (reference sequence). V lost 2 bases to trimming and J lost 5 bases; unmatched junction nucleotides: 3. The CDR3 is 14 residues long. CDR3 sequence (DNA): TGTGCCTGGAGTTTGGGACAGCATAATTCACCCCTCCACTTT. This codes for CAWSLGQHNSPLHF. The whole variable domain, filled in from reference TRBV30 and TRBJ1-6, reads SQTIHQWPATLVQPVGSPLSLECTVEGTSNPNLYWYRQAAGRGLQLLFYSVGIGQISSEVPQNLSASRPQDRQFILSSKKLLLSDSGFYLCAWSLGQHNSPLHFGNGTRLTVT.

This clone was counted between two and nine times. The DNA of the CDR3 is TGTGCCAGTAGTACAGTAGGGACAGGGGTAGAGACCCAGTACTTC. Encoded protein: CASSTVGTGVETQYF. The chain couples TRBV19 to TRBJ2-5; 10 bases match TRBD1. Germline-derived CDR1 and CDR2 are LNHDA and SQIVND (reference sequence). CDR3 length: 15 amino acids. V trimming: 4 bases; J trimming: 4 bases; junction bases outside the gene matches: 6.

The chain has TRBV5-1 and TRBJ2-7; D is perhaps TRBD1 (6 bases). The germline gives CDR1 SGHRS, CDR2 YFSETQ. V lost 0 bases and J 4 bases, leaving 14 bases between the germline ends. The CDR3 contains 15 residues. The CDR3 bases are TGCGCCAGCAGCTTGGGAGGATCAGGGGATTACGAGCAGTACTTC. Protein sequence: CASSLGGSGDYEQYF.

The chain recombines TRBV28 with TRBJ1-1; perhaps TRBD1 as D (5 bases). The germline CDR1 and CDR2 sequences are MDHEN and SYDVKM. V shed 2 bases and J shed 1 base, with 8 bases lying between them. This CDR3 has 14 residues. CDR3 coding DNA: TGTGCCAGCAGTTTAAGGGGTTCGAACACTGAAGCTTTCTTT. Encoded protein: CASSLRGSNTEAFF.

The chain couples TRBV5-4 to TRBJ1-3; no firm D call. Between the trimmed V and J ends, which lost 4 bases and 2 bases, there was a span of 10 bases. Germline CDR1 SGHNT, CDR2 YYREEE (reference sequence). This CDR3 region has 14 residues. The CDR3 sequence: CASSQDRAGNTIYF. The CDR3, as DNA: TGTGCCAGCAGCCAAGACCGAGCTGGAAACACCATATATTTT.

About this clone itself: In the same sample, other DNA sequences code for this CDR3. The CDR3 reads CASSLGTTSYEQYF. The CDR3 DNA reads TGCGCCAGCAGCTTGGGGACAACGTCCTACGAGCAGTACTTC. The chain has TRBV5-1 and TRBJ2-7; weak D call: TRBD1 (5 bases). Germline V gene lookup returns CDR1 SGHRS and CDR2 YFSETQ. The CDR3 loop spans 14 amino acids. Trimming took 0 bases from V and 1 from J, leaving 8 bases between them.

This chain links TRBV7-8 with TRBJ1-4; weak D call: TRBD1 (5 bases). Germline-derived CDR1 and CDR2 are SGHVS and FQNEAQ. V was clipped by 2 bases and J by 2 bases, with 27 bases between them. CDR3 length equals 21 residues. CDR3 residues: CASSLRVKAGSERITNEKLFF. CDR3 coding DNA: TGTGCCAGCAGCTTAAGGGTTAAGGCAGGGTCTGAGAGGATTACTAATGAAAAACTGTTTTTT. Looking up the rest from reference TRBV7-8 and TRBJ1-4 gives the full variable domain: GAGVSQSPRYKVAKRGQDVALRCDPISGHVSLFWYQQALGQGPEFLTYFQNEAQLDKSGLPSDRFFAERPEGSVSTLKIQRTQQEDSAVYLCASSLRVKAGSERITNEKLFFGSGTQLSVL.